A selection of T cell receptor beta chains follows, all from one sample in a study of response to subunit inactivated influenza vaccine. MiXCR, run by TCRdb on the RT-PCR reads, gives a single entry per CDR3 protein. The data show roughly 170,000 distinct CDR3 sequences, 7.5% to 10% seen once. This specimen was non-naive T cells sorted from PBMCs, taken on the day of vaccination. Receptors were obtained from a man aged 50-60 years who received an inactivated influenza vaccine. Both conserved end residues are part of each CDR3. D genes are given only for firm matches. Clone size is not always given. Where it is, it says once, few, many or a class for expanded clones.

>TRBJ1-1|NA|NA|TRBV7-2
TGTGCCAGCAGCTTAGATAAGGGTGTTACTTTCTTT
CASSLDKGVTFF
>TRBJ2-1|many|NA|TRBV12-3/TRBV12-4
TGTGCCAGCAGTGCCCATGCGGGCTCCTACAATGAGCAGTTCTTC
CASSAHAGSYNEQFF
>TRBJ1-2|NA|NA|TRBV6-4
TGTGCCAGCAGTGACCTAGGGACACTAGAATATGGCTACACCTTC
CASSDLGTLEYGYTF
>TRBJ2-1|few|TRBD2|TRBV20-1
TGCAGTGCTAGATCCCCTTCTAGCGGGAGGCAGGGTGAGCAGTTCTTC
CSARSPSSGRQGEQFF
>TRBJ2-3|NA|NA|TRBV12-3/TRBV12-4
TGTGCCAGCAGTTTGGCTAGGAGGGATACGCAGTATTTT
CASSLARRDTQYF
>TRBJ1-6|many|NA|TRBV4-3
TGCGCCAGCAGCCTCTCGAAGTGGGAACCCCTCCACTTT
CASSLSKWEPLHF
>TRBJ2-5|NA|NA|TRBV6-2/TRBV6-3
TGTGCCAGCAGTTACCGGGGCGACAAATTCGATCGGGAGACCCAGTACTTC
CASSYRGDKFDRETQYF
>TRBJ2-5|once|TRBD2|TRBV20-1
TGCTGTGCTAGAGATCTGACTAGCGGGAGTATTGGGAGGACCCAGTACTTC
CCARDLTSGSIGRTQYF
>TRBJ2-3|many|NA|TRBV20-1
TGCAGTGCTAGTGGCGTCCGGGGTGGCACAGATACGCAGTATTTT
CSASGVRGGTDTQYF
>TRBJ2-7|few|TRBD1|TRBV7-2
TGTGCCAGCAGCTGGGGACAGGGTGTAGGGGAGCAGTACTTC
CASSWGQGVGEQYF
>TRBJ2-3|NA|NA|TRBV20-1
TGCAGTGCTTTAGCCGATAACTCAGTAACAGATACGCAGTATTTT
CSALADNSVTDTQYF
>TRBJ2-1|many|TRBD2|TRBV7-2
TGTGCCAGCAGCACCGGGACTAGCAGCTACAATGAGCAGTTCTTC
CASSTGTSSYNEQFF
>TRBJ2-3|NA|TRBD2|TRBV6-5
TGTGCCAGCAGTTCCGGGACTAGCTCCCGCACAGATACGCAGTATTTT
CASSSGTSSRTDTQYF
>TRBJ2-2|many|NA|TRBV7-9
TGTGCCAGCAGCTCGGGGACAAGGAGGGACACCGGGGAGCTGTTTTTT
CASSSGTRRDTGELFF
>TRBJ2-7|many|NA|TRBV29-1
TGCAGCGTAGGCGGGACTCACCCACCCTACGAGCAGTACTTC
CSVGGTHPPYEQYF
>TRBJ2-3|few|TRBD2|TRBV5-4
TGTGCCAGCACCACTCGAAGGGGAGGGCCCACAGATACGCAGTATTTT
CASTTRRGGPTDTQYF
>TRBJ2-1|NA|TRBD2|TRBV27
TGTGCCAGCAGTCCCGGGACTAGCGGGAGAAATGAGCAGTTCTTC
CASSPGTSGRNEQFF
>TRBJ1-5|NA|NA|TRBV3-1
TGTGCCAGCAGCCAAGAGAATAGGGGAAAGCCCCAGCATTTT
CASSQENRGKPQHF
>TRBJ2-7|many|NA|TRBV7-2
TGTGCCAGCAGCTTAAACCCTACCTACGAGCAGTACTTC
CASSLNPTYEQYF
>TRBJ2-3|many|TRBD2|TRBV5-1
TGCGCCAGCAGCCTAGGACTAGCCAGACGCACAGATACGCAGTATTTT
CASSLGLARRTDTQYF
>TRBJ2-7|NA|TRBD2|TRBV11-2
TGTGCCAGCAGCCGAATGGGGGGGGATCGGATTTACGAGCAGTACTTC
CASSRMGGDRIYEQYF
>TRBJ2-7|few|NA|TRBV7-8
TGTGCCAGCAGCTTCCGGTCCCCTTCCTACGAGCAGTACTTC
CASSFRSPSYEQYF
>TRBJ2-3|NA|TRBD2|TRBV20-1
TGCAGTGCTAGATCAGCAGCGGGAGCGATAGATACGCAGTATTTT
CSARSAAGAIDTQYF
>TRBJ2-7|NA|TRBD2|TRBV20-1
TGCAGTGCCAGACCAGCACTAGCGGGAGTCAACGAGCAGTACTTC
CSARPALAGVNEQYF
>TRBJ1-6|many|NA|TRBV28
TGTGCCAGCAGACAGGGTTCTAATTCACCCCTCCACTTT
CASRQGSNSPLHF
>TRBJ2-7|once|NA|TRBV4-2
TGTGCCAGCAGCCAAGGAGCCGAGGAGGCCCTCTACGAGCAGTACTTC
CASSQGAEEALYEQYF
>TRBJ1-2|few|TRBD1|TRBV3-1
TGTGCCAGCAGCCAAGATTCAGGGGGCTATGGCTACACCTTC
CASSQDSGGYGYTF
>TRBJ1-6|few|NA|TRBV12-3/TRBV12-4
TGTGCCAGCAGTTTCTCGACGGGGAAAGATTCACCCCTCCACTTT
CASSFSTGKDSPLHF
>TRBJ2-5|many|NA|TRBV10-3
TGTGCCATCAGTGATCGGCAGCAAGAGACCCAGTACTTC
CAISDRQQETQYF